The T cell receptor beta chain under discussion was sequenced for a study of cytomegalovirus exposure and HLA in healthy donors. The V gene lost 3 bases and the J gene lost 17 bases, with 22 bases spanning the gap. Germline assignment: CDR1 SEHNR and CDR2 FQNEAQ (reference sequence). The CDR3 runs to 14 residues. The study ran its PCR with 60 Vbeta and 13 Jbeta primers. Repertoires were generated with immunoSEQ multiplex PCR, while TCRdb's copy carries only in-frame clones and drops some. The table has 90,000 to 120,000 clones, more than 75% seen once. The sequence came from a man under 40 in good health and CMV-seropositive. The chain uses TRBV7-9 and TRBJ1-4; D unclear. The sample was PBMCs. CDR3 loop: CASSFLPPTAEFFF. In DNA, the CDR3 is TGTGCCAGCAGCTTTCTACCCCCCACTGCGGAATTCTTTTTT.